A selection of T cell receptor beta chains follows, all from one sample in a study of T cells in Graves' hyperthyroidism and ophthalmopathy. MiXCR was run by TCRdb on the multiplex PCR reads, yielding one entry per CDR3 protein. The profile shows fewer than 400,000 distinct CDR3 sequences, around a sixth of them singletons. Input material: blood. All receptors derive from a man aged 25-45 years with Graves' hyperthyroidism. CDR3s include the opening cysteine and the closing phenylalanine or tryptophan. A D gene is named only where the DNA matches it firmly. Clone size is shown for a subset of rows, as once, few, many or a class of expanded clone.

size	D	length	V	J	DNA	CDR3
many	NA	15	TRBV7-9	TRBJ1-1	TGTGCCAGCAGCTCGTCGTACGGGTTGGGGACTGAAGCTTTCTTT	CASSSSYGLGTEAFF
many	TRBD2	16	TRBV24-1	TRBJ2-1	TGTGCCACCAGTGATTCAACTAGCGGGAGTTTTAATGAGCAGTTCTTC	CATSDSTSGSFNEQFF
NA	TRBD2	18	TRBV3-1	TRBJ2-1	TGTGCCAGCAGCCTGTGGGGCGGGAGGGCCTCGGCCTACAATGAGCAGTTCTTC	CASSLWGGRASAYNEQFF
NA	TRBD1	15	TRBV4-2	TRBJ2-7	TGTGCCAGCAGCCAATCGGACAGGGGGGGGTACGAGCAGTACTTC	CASSQSDRGGYEQYF
few	NA	14	TRBV6-5	TRBJ1-1	TGTGCCAGCAGTTATCACAGTATGAACACTGAAGCTTTCTTT	CASSYHSMNTEAFF
many	TRBD2	16	TRBV20-1	TRBJ2-7	TGCAGTGCTAGAGACCGCCCGACTAGCGGTGCCTACGAGCAGTACTTC	CSARDRPTSGAYEQYF
few	NA	14	TRBV25-1	TRBJ2-3	TGTGCCAGCAGTGAATTGGTAGAGACAGATACGCAGTATTTT	CASSELVETDTQYF
once	NA	12	TRBV24-1	TRBJ2-4	TGTGCCAGCCTATCGGCCAAAAACATTCGGTACTTC	CASLSAKNIRYF
many	NA	15	TRBV7-3	TRBJ2-7	TGTGCCAGCAGCCCAGACGGACGGAGCTCCTACGAGCAGTACTTC	CASSPDGRSSYEQYF
many	NA	13	TRBV20-1	TRBJ2-2	TGCAGTGTCAGGGAAGTTGACACCGGGGAGCTGTTTTTT	CSVREVDTGELFF
many	TRBD1	17	TRBV12-3/TRBV12-4	TRBJ2-3	TGTGCCAGCAGTGCACACAGGGGGGCGCCCCCCACAGATACGCAGTATTTT	CASSAHRGAPPTDTQYF
NA	NA	17	TRBV4-1	TRBJ2-2	TGCGCCAGCAGCCCTACCCTTAACGGGAGAAACACCGGGGAGCTGTTTTTT	CASSPTLNGRNTGELFF
many	TRBD2	15	TRBV6-1	TRBJ2-1	TGTGCCAGCAGGGTCCAGCGGGGCCGGGCCAATGAGCAGTTCTTC	CASRVQRGRANEQFF
NA	NA	15	TRBV18	TRBJ2-3	TGTGCCAGCTCATCGGGGGGAGGGGGCCTGAATACGCAGTATTTT	CASSSGGGGLNTQYF
many	NA	13	TRBV7-9	TRBJ2-7	TGTGCCAGCAAAGGGACCTCCTCCTACGAGCAGTACTTC	CASKGTSSYEQYF
many	TRBD2	16	TRBV4-1	TRBJ2-3	TGCGCCAGCAGCCAAGTCCCAGCGGGAGCCGCAGATACGCAGTATTTT	CASSQVPAGAADTQYF
many	NA	12	TRBV12-3/TRBV12-4	TRBJ2-3	TGTGCCAGCAGTTTCGCGACAGATACGCAGTATTTT	CASSFATDTQYF
many	TRBD2	15	TRBV27	TRBJ2-3	TGTGCCAGCAGCAGCGGACGGCGGGAGTTAGATACGCAGTATTTT	CASSSGRRELDTQYF
many	TRBD1	17	TRBV28	TRBJ1-2	TGTGCCAGCAGTTCTCTCGGAGACAGACAGGGCCTTCGAGGCTACACCTTC	CASSSLGDRQGLRGYTF
NA	NA	15	TRBV12-3/TRBV12-4	TRBJ1-2	TGTGCCAGCAGTTTCCGACGGAATCTTAACTATGGCTACACCTTC	CASSFRRNLNYGYTF
few	NA	15	TRBV14	TRBJ2-3	TGTGCCAGCAGACCTAGACTTTTTGGCCCAGATACGCAGTATTTT	CASRPRLFGPDTQYF
many	TRBD1	13	TRBV2	TRBJ2-1	TGTGCCAGGGACAGGGGTTCCTACAATGAGCAGTTCTTC	CARDRGSYNEQFF
NA	NA	14	TRBV18	TRBJ1-2	TGTGCCAGCTCACCGGCCGGGGCCAACTATGGCTACACCTTC	CASSPAGANYGYTF
NA	TRBD1	14	TRBV5-6	TRBJ2-7	TGTGCCAGCAGCTTGTGGGACAGGGCGAGCGAGCAGTACTTC	CASSLWDRASEQYF
NA	NA	14	TRBV18	TRBJ2-5	TGTGCCAGCTCACCACCTGGGATTAGGGAGACCCAGTACTTC	CASSPPGIRETQYF
NA	NA	13	TRBV19	TRBJ1-2	TGTGCCACGAGCCTGGATTCCGCCTATGGCTACACCTTC	CATSLDSAYGYTF
few	TRBD1	14	TRBV20-1	TRBJ2-5	TGCAGTGCTAGCCTTGGGACAGGGGAAGAGACCCAGTACTTC	CSASLGTGEETQYF
many	NA	13	TRBV3-1	TRBJ2-5	TGTGCCAGCAGCCAAGAAGTAGGGGAAAATCAGTACTTC	CASSQEVGENQYF
NA	NA	13	TRBV5-5	TRBJ2-7	TGTGCCAGCAGCCAGGACTCCTACAATGAGCAGTACTTC	CASSQDSYNEQYF
NA	TRBD1	15	TRBV24-1	TRBJ1-1	TGTGCCACCAGTGATTCGGGACAGGGGAGGACTGAAGCTTTCTTT	CATSDSGQGRTEAFF
NA	NA	14	TRBV27	TRBJ2-7	TGTGCCAGCAGTCTGGTTCAACACTCCTACGAGCAGTACTTC	CASSLVQHSYEQYF
many	NA	15	TRBV3-1	TRBJ1-3	TGTGCCAGCAGCCTACGGGACACAGGGGGAAACACCATATATTTT	CASSLRDTGGNTIYF
many	NA	15	TRBV2	TRBJ2-1	TGTGCCAGCAGTGAATCGGTATGGGATTACAATGAGCAGTTCTTC	CASSESVWDYNEQFF
many	TRBD2	15	TRBV7-2	TRBJ2-7	TGTGCCAGCAGCTTAGGGTTTGGGACTACCTACGAGCAGTACTTC	CASSLGFGTTYEQYF
many	NA	14	TRBV14	TRBJ2-7	TGTGCCAGCAGCCCCCAGGTATCCGGCTACGAGCAGTACTTC	CASSPQVSGYEQYF
few	NA	15	TRBV7-8	TRBJ2-6	TGTGCCAGCAGCTTAGGGGCCCCTGGGGCCAACGTCCTGACTTTC	CASSLGAPGANVLTF
NA	NA	16	TRBV7-9	TRBJ2-1	TGTGCCAGCAGCTCCCCCGGGGGCGTCTCCTACAATGAGCAGTTCTTC	CASSSPGGVSYNEQFF
many	TRBD1	15	TRBV7-2	TRBJ2-5	TGTGCCAGCAGCCCTATGACAGGGGGCTCAGAGACCCAGTACTTC	CASSPMTGGSETQYF
many	NA	13	TRBV19	TRBJ2-3	TGTGCCAGTCGGGCCACTAGCACAGATACGCAGTATTTT	CASRATSTDTQYF
few	NA	17	TRBV5-1	TRBJ2-1	TGCGCCAGCAGCTTGGGGCTCAGGGGTGCTGGGGACAATGAGCAGTTCTTC	CASSLGLRGAGDNEQFF
few	NA	13	TRBV10-3	TRBJ2-5	TGTGCCATCAGAGGGGGAGAAACCGAGACCCAGTACTTC	CAIRGGETETQYF
NA	NA	16	TRBV4-1	TRBJ1-5	TGCGCCAGCAGCCCAACCTTGACCGGTAGCAATCAGCCCCAGCATTTT	CASSPTLTGSNQPQHF
few	TRBD1	14	TRBV28	TRBJ1-4	TGTGCCAGCAGTTTTCCAGGGGGCCGGGAAAAACTGTTTTTT	CASSFPGGREKLFF
many	TRBD1	14	TRBV5-8	TRBJ2-7	TGTGCCAGCAGCTTGGGGACAGGCCGCCACGAGCAGTACTTC	CASSLGTGRHEQYF
few	TRBD1	16	TRBV5-6	TRBJ1-5	TGTGCCAGCAGCTTATACGACAGGGTGGGCAATCAGCCCCAGCATTTT	CASSLYDRVGNQPQHF
NA	NA	12	TRBV2	TRBJ1-1	TGTGCCAGCCACAGGGATTACACTGGAGCTTTCTTT	CASHRDYTGAFF
many	TRBD2	15	TRBV25-1	TRBJ2-5	TGTGCCAGCGGCCCCCGACTAGCGGGACAAGAGACCCAGTACTTC	CASGPRLAGQETQYF